These 9 T cell receptor beta chains originate from one sample sequenced in a study of blood T cell repertoires in COVID-19. TCRdb's table, derived via immunoSEQ multiplex PCR, lists solely in-frame clones and lacks some. The profile shows about 330,000 clones, approximately 86% of them singletons. Specimen: peripheral blood. All receptors come from a man between 25 and 39 years old with COVID-19, enrolled during active disease.

The CDR3 spells CASSQVGGVPNYGYTF. The CDR3 bases are TGTGCCAGCAGCCAAGTCGGCGGAGTCCCTAACTATGGCTACACCTTC. The J gene is TRBJ1-2, the V gene TRBV3-1 (or the pseudogene TRBV3-2); D gene ambiguous. In germline, CDR1 is LGHDT, CDR2 YNNKEL (reference sequence). The CDR3 is made up of 16 amino acids. V was shortened by 1 base and J by 0 bases, with 12 bases between the two germline ends.

The chain recombines TRBV7-8 with TRBJ1-2; TRBD1 matches 7 bases. Per the germline V gene, CDR1 is SGHVS and CDR2 is FQNEAQ. V was pared by 5 bases and J by 2 bases, with 5 bases of the junction left unmatched. CDR3 length: 14 residues. Here the CDR3 reads CASSPGTANYGYTF. In DNA, the CDR3 is TGTGCCAGCAGCCCCGGGACAGCAAACTATGGCTACACCTTC.

This chain uses TRBV11-3 with TRBJ1-2; tentative D call: TRBD1 (5 bases). The length of the CDR3 is 10 residues. The germline CDR1 and CDR2 sequences are SGHNT and YENEEA. V was shortened by 8 bases and J by 12 bases, with 13 bases between the two germline ends. The CDR3 DNA sequence: TGTGCCAGCTGGGGGGTAAGGGACACCTTC. Its translation: CASWGVRDTF.

The rearrangement uses TRBV10-1 and TRBJ2-7, with D possibly TRBD1 on 6 matching bases. The CDR3 runs 17 residues. Germline V gene sequence: CDR1 WNHNN, CDR2 SYGVQD (reference sequence). The ends were cut back, 8 bases at V and 5 bases at J, with 28 bases in the middle. DNA for the CDR3: TGCGCCAGCGGGACCCCACCTCAGGGGTTGGGCTACGACGAGCAGTACTTC. It yields the protein CASGTPPQGLGYDEQYF.

The V gene is TRBV27, the J gene TRBJ2-7; D may be TRBD1 (6 bases). The CDR3 extends over 13 amino acids. The germline V gene encodes CDR1 MNHEY and CDR2 SMNVEV (reference sequence). V was shortened by 5 bases and J by 4 bases, with 12 bases between the two germline ends. Written as DNA, the CDR3 is TGTGCCAGCAGTCCAGGGGCGGCTTACGAGCAGTACTTC. It yields the protein CASSPGAAYEQYF.

V is TRBV24-1 and J is TRBJ1-2; 11 bases agree with TRBD1. Germline trimming cut 5 bases from V and 7 bases from J; bases unmatched to any gene: 5. Germline CDR1 is KGHDR and CDR2 is SFDVKD. This CDR3 has 14 residues. The CDR3 nucleotides are TGTGCCACCAGTGCTCGGACAGGGGGCGCTGGCTACACCTTC. Translated, it gives CATSARTGGAGYTF.

V is TRBV9 and J is TRBJ1-2; the D gene is possibly TRBD1 (5 bases). V lost 0 bases and J lost 6, with 15 bases in between. The length of the CDR3 is 15 residues. Germline CDR1 and CDR2: SGDLS and YYNGEE. CDR3: CASSVAMGQNDGYTF. DNA for the CDR3: TGTGCCAGCAGCGTAGCTATGGGGCAGAACGATGGCTACACCTTC.

This CDR3 is CASSLDRGDRGETQYF. In DNA form, the CDR3 reads TGTGCCAGCAGCTTAGACCGGGGGGACAGGGGAGAGACCCAGTACTTC. This chain connects TRBV7-8 to TRBJ2-5; 10 bases agree with TRBD1. Unmatched junction bases numbered 6, after V lost 1 base and J lost 4 bases. CDR1 is SGHVS and CDR2 is FQNEAQ in the germline V gene. The CDR3 has 16 amino acids.

The chain links TRBV29-1 to TRBJ2-5, with D maybe TRBD1 (6 bases). V lost 7 bases to trimming and J lost 5 bases, with 20 bases between them. This CDR3 is built from 14 residues. In germline, CDR1 is SQVTM, CDR2 ANQGSEA. The CDR3 here is CSASRGNGVETQYF. CDR3 DNA sequence: TGCAGCGCTTCAAGGGGGAATGGGGTGGAGACCCAGTACTTC.